This T cell receptor (beta chain) emerged from a study of control samples from healthy donors and cancer patients. Note on this clone: Because the CDR3's place on the DNA is in doubt, the DNA is left out and the CDR3 is given as listed by TCRdb.

Repertoires were generated with immunoSEQ multiplex PCR, while TCRdb's copy carries only in-frame clones and drops some. The sample consists of about 180,000 clones, 90% of them appearing once. Including both end residues, the CDR3 is 16 amino acids long. Germline CDR1 LNHDA, CDR2 SQIVND (reference sequence). This receptor was identified in a woman between 50 and 59 years old in good health. Sequencing used blood. The chain carries TRBV19 and TRBJ1-6. CDR3 sequence reads: CASRSVLGGSNSPLHF.